This TCR beta chain appears in the sequencing data of a study of shared clonotypes between healthy human individuals. Study context: Each donor contributed plates that comprised three CD4 naive, three CD4 memory, two CD8 naive and one CD8 memory. Points from the study as a whole: Naive subsets usually exceeded memory subsets in estimated richness. For naive CD4 cells, around 5% of clonotypes were shared across a handful of donors.

TCRdb's table, derived via immunoSEQ multiplex PCR, lists solely in-frame clones and lacks some. The profile shows about 710,000 clones, approximately 72% of them singletons. The V segment lost 5 bases and the J segment 2 bases; nucleotides outside the gene matches: 2. The germline V gene encodes CDR1 MNHNS and CDR2 SASEGT. This CDR3 spans 14 amino acids. Memory CD4+ cells were the fraction left after CD45RA+ naive selection. In this sample, this clone turned up once. Its antigen is currently unknown. The sample comprised memory CD4+ T cells sorted from blood. This sample's subset: CD45RA-negative fraction. The TCR originated in a woman aged 25 to 45 in good health. V is TRBV6-1 and J is TRBJ1-4; 7 nucleotides match TRBD1. DNA of the CDR3: TGTGCCAGCAGTCCGGGACAGACTAATGAAAAACTGTTTTTT. It yields the protein CASSPGQTNEKLFF.